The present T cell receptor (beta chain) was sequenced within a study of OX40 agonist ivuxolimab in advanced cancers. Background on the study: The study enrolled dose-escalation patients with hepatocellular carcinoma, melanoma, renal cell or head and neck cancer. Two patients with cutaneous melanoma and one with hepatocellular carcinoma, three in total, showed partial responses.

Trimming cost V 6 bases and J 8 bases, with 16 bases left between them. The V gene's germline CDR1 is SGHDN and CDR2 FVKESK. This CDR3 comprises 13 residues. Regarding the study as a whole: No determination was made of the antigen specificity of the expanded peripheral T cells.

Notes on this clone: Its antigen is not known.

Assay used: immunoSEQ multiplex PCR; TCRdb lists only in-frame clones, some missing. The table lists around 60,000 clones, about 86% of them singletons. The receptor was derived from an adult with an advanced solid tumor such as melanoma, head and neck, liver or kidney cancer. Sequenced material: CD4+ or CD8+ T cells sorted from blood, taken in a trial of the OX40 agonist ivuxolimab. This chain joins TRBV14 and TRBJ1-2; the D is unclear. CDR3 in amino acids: CASSFALVGGYTF. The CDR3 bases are TGTGCCAGCAGTTTTGCCCTCGTCGGGGGCTACACCTTC.